This entry lists 7 T cell receptor beta chains sequenced from one sample in a study of T cell responses to AZD1222 COVID-19 vaccine (dated by TCRdb to the early 2020s). Library preparation used the immunoSEQ multiplex PCR assay. Held by TCRdb, this immuneACCESS table contains in-frame sequences only and omits some clones. Under half of the omission traces to an unresolved V gene where checked; the cause of the rest is unknown. The sample records about 140,000 clones, 70% to 90% of which are singletons. About 4.5% of the sample comes from the top ten. Interpreted using the paper, the time point label stands for: baseline before first vaccination. This sample comprised peripheral blood, obtained on day 0 of AZD1222 vaccination. Receptor source: an adult in good health.

This clone occurred once. The chain uses TRBV6-5 and TRBJ1-2, with a tentative D call TRBD1 (6 bases). Germline CDR1 MNHEY, CDR2 SVGAGI. With 2 bases removed from V and 4 bases from J, the gap between germline ends came to 8 bases. The CDR3 runs 13 residues. CDR3 nucleotides: TGTGCCAGCAGTTACGGACAGATCTATGGCTACACCTTC. Amino acids: CASSYGQIYGYTF.

The chain carries TRBV27 and TRBJ2-7, with D uncertain. The germline V gene has CDR1 MNHEY and CDR2 SMNVEV (reference sequence). This CDR3 comprises 14 residues. V was cut by 3 bases and J by 7 bases, with 16 bases left in between. CDR3 DNA sequence: TGTGCCAGCAGTTTTTCGTCCCTAGGGTTGGAGCAGTACTTC. Its translation is CASSFSSLGLEQYF.

The CDR3 sequence: CASETGLRNTGELFF. The CDR3 coding sequence is TGCGCCAGCGAGACGGGACTGCGTAACACCGGGGAGCTGTTTTTT. The V gene is TRBV5-1, the J gene TRBJ2-2, with D perhaps TRBD2 (6 bases). From germline, CDR1 is SGHRS and CDR2 YFSETQ. The CDR3 contains 15 residues. V dropped 7 bases and J dropped 2 bases, with 15 bases sitting between them.

Worth noting for this clone: Other DNA sequences in the sample encode the same CDR3. The V call is TRBV6-5, the J call TRBJ2-3, with no clear D. The V end was cut by 5 bases, the J end by 1 base, with 7 bases between. Per germline, CDR1 MNHEY and CDR2 SVGAGI. The CDR3 consists of 13 residues. CDR3 region: CASSPGGTDTQYF. CDR3 sequence (DNA): TGTGCCAGCAGTCCTGGCGGCACAGATACGCAGTATTTT.

The chain couples TRBV4-1 to TRBJ1-2; D is ambiguous. Germline V gene sequence: CDR1 MGHRA, CDR2 YSYEKL. V shed 0 bases and J shed 10 bases, with 3 bases lying between them. The CDR3 length is 10 residues. The CDR3 spells CASSQDFYTF. CDR3 in DNA: TGCGCCAGCAGCCAAGACTTCTACACCTTC.

V gene TRBV24-1 combines with J gene TRBJ2-3, with D unclear. Between the trimmed V and J ends, which lost 4 bases and 0 bases, there was a span of 4 bases. Germline loops: CDR1 KGHDR, CDR2 SFDVKD. The CDR3 is 13 residues long. CDR3 DNA: TGTGCCACCAGTGAGCACAGCACAGATACGCAGTATTTT. Amino acid sequence: CATSEHSTDTQYF.

The chain joins TRBV5-1 to TRBJ2-1, with TRBD1 identical over 7 bases. From germline, CDR1 is SGHRS and CDR2 YFSETQ. The CDR3 contains 16 residues. V shed 4 bases, J shed 2 bases, and the junction held 9 bases outside the gene matches. CDR3 in DNA: TGCGCCAGCAGCCACTCCACCGGGACAGCCTACAATGAGCAGTTCTTC. This encodes CASSHSTGTAYNEQFF.